Listed below are T cell receptor beta chains from one sample, sequenced in a study of blood T cell repertoires in COVID-19. Only in-frame clones appear in the TCRdb table, and some are missing; sequencing was by immunoSEQ multiplex PCR. The sample lists about 220,000 clones; around 82% were seen once. Input material: peripheral blood. Receptors originate from a woman aged 30 to 39 who had recovered from COVID-19. Both conserved end residues are part of each CDR3. The D gene is left open where the match is weak. Some rows have no size entry. The others give once, few or many, or a class for an expanded clone.

J gene: TRBJ1-6
V gene: TRBV7-9
clone size: NA
D gene: NA
CDR3 DNA: TGTGCCAGCAGGTTTGATGAGAGAGCACCCCTCCACTTT
CDR3 protein: CASRFDERAPLHF

J gene: TRBJ2-3
V gene: TRBV4-2
clone size: NA
D gene: TRBD2
CDR3 DNA: TGTGCCAGCAGCCTAACTAGCGGAGCACTAACTAGCACAGATACGCAGTATTTT
CDR3 protein: CASSLTSGALTSTDTQYF

J gene: TRBJ2-1
V gene: TRBV29-1
clone size: NA
D gene: NA
CDR3 DNA: TGCAGCGTTGAATGGCCGGCGGGTGAGCAGTTCTTC
CDR3 protein: CSVEWPAGEQFF

J gene: TRBJ2-1
V gene: TRBV7-9
clone size: NA
D gene: TRBD1
CDR3 DNA: TGTGCCAGCAGCGCCACGCAGGGGGCGAGGAATGAGCAGTTCTTC
CDR3 protein: CASSATQGARNEQFF

J gene: TRBJ2-7
V gene: TRBV5-5
clone size: NA
D gene: TRBD2
CDR3 DNA: TGTGCCAGCAGCTTGGGACTAGCGGGAGACCTTTACGAGCAGTACTTC
CDR3 protein: CASSLGLAGDLYEQYF

J gene: TRBJ2-1
V gene: TRBV11-3
clone size: NA
D gene: TRBD1
CDR3 DNA: TGTGCCAGCAGCCTAGATGCGGGACAGGGGGCATATGAGCAGTTCTTC
CDR3 protein: CASSLDAGQGAYEQFF

J gene: TRBJ1-2
V gene: TRBV28
clone size: NA
D gene: NA
CDR3 DNA: TGTGCCAGCAGAGCTACAGGGAACTATGGCTACACCTTC
CDR3 protein: CASRATGNYGYTF

J gene: TRBJ2-7
V gene: TRBV10-1
clone size: few
D gene: TRBD2
CDR3 DNA: TGCGCCAGCACCCCGGAAGGCGGGGGCGAGCAGTACTTC
CDR3 protein: CASTPEGGGEQYF

J gene: TRBJ2-1
V gene: TRBV28
clone size: NA
D gene: TRBD2
CDR3 DNA: TGTGCCAGCAGTTTATGGGCTAGCGGGAGCCAAGATGAGCAGTTCTTC
CDR3 protein: CASSLWASGSQDEQFF

J gene: TRBJ2-2
V gene: TRBV24-1
clone size: NA
D gene: NA
CDR3 DNA: TGTGCCACCAGTGATTTGCGGCTAGCGCCGACGAACACCGGGGAGCTGTTTTTT
CDR3 protein: CATSDLRLAPTNTGELFF

J gene: TRBJ2-1
V gene: TRBV30
clone size: NA
D gene: NA
CDR3 DNA: TGTGCCTTTCTCCTCCACCTCGGGGAAGCGGACAATGAGCAGTTCTTC
CDR3 protein: CAFLLHLGEADNEQFF

J gene: TRBJ1-2
V gene: TRBV11-2
clone size: NA
D gene: TRBD1
CDR3 DNA: TGTGCCAGCAGCTTCCTCGGGCCGGACAGGGGGGATAACTATGGCTACACCTTC
CDR3 protein: CASSFLGPDRGDNYGYTF

J gene: TRBJ2-3
V gene: TRBV6-5
clone size: NA
D gene: TRBD2
CDR3 DNA: TGTGCCAGCAGAGGACTAGCGGGAAACACAGATACGCAGTATTTT
CDR3 protein: CASRGLAGNTDTQYF

J gene: TRBJ2-2
V gene: TRBV27
clone size: NA
D gene: TRBD2
CDR3 DNA: TGTGCCAGCAGTCTCAGGGGTAGCGGGAGCCCCGGGGAGCTGTTTTTT
CDR3 protein: CASSLRGSGSPGELFF

J gene: TRBJ1-5
V gene: TRBV4-1
clone size: NA
D gene: NA
CDR3 DNA: TGCGCCAGCAGCCTCATGGGGGGGAGATATAGCAATCAGCCCCAGCATTTT
CDR3 protein: CASSLMGGRYSNQPQHF

J gene: TRBJ1-5
V gene: TRBV28
clone size: NA
D gene: TRBD1
CDR3 DNA: TGTGCCAGCAGTTTCATATTGGCAGGGGGCAATCGTCAGCCCCAGCATTTT
CDR3 protein: CASSFILAGGNRQPQHF

J gene: TRBJ2-1
V gene: TRBV6-5
clone size: NA
D gene: TRBD2
CDR3 DNA: TGTGCCAGCACCGTACTAGCGGGAGACAATGAGCAGTTCTTC
CDR3 protein: CASTVLAGDNEQFF

J gene: TRBJ2-6
V gene: TRBV19
clone size: NA
D gene: TRBD2
CDR3 DNA: TGTGCCAGTACGGGAGGAGACTCTGGGGCCAACGTCCTGACTTTC
CDR3 protein: CASTGGDSGANVLTF

J gene: TRBJ2-7
V gene: TRBV18
clone size: NA
D gene: TRBD2
CDR3 DNA: TGTGCCAGCTCACCACCCAGCGGGAGTTCCTACGAGCAGTACTTC
CDR3 protein: CASSPPSGSSYEQYF

J gene: TRBJ2-2
V gene: TRBV7-3
clone size: few
D gene: NA
CDR3 DNA: TGTGCCAGCAGCATGACTAGTGCGAACACCGGGGAGCTGTTTTTT
CDR3 protein: CASSMTSANTGELFF

J gene: TRBJ2-3
V gene: TRBV5-1
clone size: NA
D gene: TRBD1
CDR3 DNA: TGCGCCAGCAGCTCGGGACAGCCCACAGATACGCAGTATTTT
CDR3 protein: CASSSGQPTDTQYF

J gene: TRBJ1-1
V gene: TRBV9
clone size: NA
D gene: TRBD1
CDR3 DNA: TGTGCCAGCAGCTCTTCGGACAGGGGGCGCCGATACACTGAAGCTTTCTTT
CDR3 protein: CASSSSDRGRRYTEAFF

J gene: TRBJ2-2
V gene: TRBV10-3
clone size: NA
D gene: NA
CDR3 DNA: TGTGCCATCAGAGATGCTAGGTCCTCGGTCACCGGGGAGCTGTTTTTT
CDR3 protein: CAIRDARSSVTGELFF

J gene: TRBJ2-7
V gene: TRBV11-2
clone size: NA
D gene: NA
CDR3 DNA: TGTGCCAGCAGCCAGGGGGGCGAGCAGTACTTC
CDR3 protein: CASSQGGEQYF

J gene: TRBJ2-3
V gene: TRBV2
clone size: NA
D gene: TRBD1
CDR3 DNA: TGTGCCAGTAGGCAGGGGGCCGATACGCAGTATTTT
CDR3 protein: CASRQGADTQYF

J gene: TRBJ2-5
V gene: TRBV7-8
clone size: few
D gene: NA
CDR3 DNA: TGTGCCAGCAGCTTAGGACAGATTAACCAAGAGACCCAGTACTTC
CDR3 protein: CASSLGQINQETQYF